These 20 T cell receptor beta chains came from one sample sequenced in a study of blood T cells in healthy people across ages. Combining a sample-barcoded 5' primer with a J-beta primer mix, a second PCR ran for 7 to 11 cycles. TCRdb itself ran the 5' RACE reads through MiXCR, one entry per CDR3 protein. Of about 730,000 distinct CDR3 sequences listed, more than 40% are singletons. The sample was blood. The receptors come from a woman between 55 and 75 years old in good health.

This clonotype turned up a few times. CDR3 DNA sequence: TGTGCCAGCAGTGGGCAGCCGGGGAACACTGAAGCTTTCTTT. This gives the protein CASSGQPGNTEAFF. V gene TRBV2 combines with J gene TRBJ1-1; no reliable D call. The V end was cut by 4 bases, the J end by 1 base, with 10 bases between. The CDR3 loop spans 14 amino acids. Germline V gives CDR1 SNHLY, CDR2 FYNNEI.

This clonotype was observed at least ten times. This chain links TRBV29-1 with TRBJ2-7; 7 bases map to TRBD2. Germline V gene data show CDR1 as SQVTM and CDR2 as ANQGSEA. The V and J ends lost 8 bases and 5 bases, in that order; junction bases with no gene match: 9. The CDR3 sequence is 12 residues long. CDR3 coding DNA: TGCAGCATACCGACCCGGGGGGACGAGCAGTACTTC. Translation gives CSIPTRGDEQYF.

The chain is built from TRBV28 and TRBJ2-5; unclear D gene. Germline loops: CDR1 MDHEN, CDR2 SYDVKM. Trimming shortened V by 4 bases and J by 2 bases, and 14 bases separated the two germline ends. This CDR3 comprises 15 residues. The CDR3 nucleotides are TGTGCCAGCAGTTCCTCGACAATTCGGCAAGAGACCCAGTACTTC. This encodes CASSSSTIRQETQYF.

The chain employs TRBV9 and TRBJ1-1, with 8 bases fitting TRBD1. The junction had 6 bases not matched to a gene; V was cut back by 3 bases and J by 2 bases. Germline CDR1 reads SGDLS; CDR2 reads YYNGEE. The CDR3 extends over 15 amino acids. As DNA, the CDR3 is TGTGCCAGCAGCGGGCTTCAGGGGGCAAACACTGAAGCTTTCTTT. It yields the protein CASSGLQGANTEAFF. Supplemented by reference TRBV9 and TRBJ1-1, the full variable domain reads DSGVTQTPKHLITATGQRVTLRCSPRSGDLSVYWYQQSLDQGLQFLIQYYNGEERAKGNILERFSAQQFPDLHSELNLSSLELGDSALYFCASSGLQGANTEAFFGQGTRLTVV.

This clonotype was seen many times. The chain uses TRBV12-3 or TRBV12-4 and TRBJ2-7; possible D gene TRBD2, 5 bases. Trimming took off 3 bases at V and 4 bases at J, with 16 bases between the two ends. The CDR3 length is 15 residues. CDR3 residues: CASSFFTAEPYEQYF. The CDR3 bases are TGTGCCAGCAGTTTTTTTACAGCGGAACCTTACGAGCAGTACTTC.

In DNA, the CDR3 is TGCAGCGTTCTGGACTCTGGGGCCAACGTCCTGACTTTC. Encoded protein: CSVLDSGANVLTF. This chain joins TRBV29-1 and TRBJ2-6; D gene ambiguous. The V and J ends lost 5 bases and 0 bases respectively, with 5 bases between them. CDR3 length: 13 amino acids. Germline V gene sequence: CDR1 SQVTM, CDR2 ANQGSEA.

This clonotype was picked up many times. This chain joins TRBV21-1 and TRBJ1-5. TRBV21-1 is noted as a pseudogene. CDR3 length equals 14 residues. The CDR3 loop is CASRSRPRYQPQHF. DNA for the CDR3: TGTGCCAGCAGGTCGCGACCGAGATATCAGCCCCAGCATTTT.

This clonotype was seen a handful of times. The J gene is TRBJ2-7, the V gene TRBV6-5; TRBD2 agrees at 8 bases. Germline CDR1 reads MNHEY; CDR2 reads SVGAGI. V lost 0 bases and J lost 3; bases outside the gene matches: 10. The CDR3 sequence is 17 residues long. The CDR3 sequence is CASSYSFSGGPVYEQYF. The CDR3, as DNA: TGTGCCAGCAGTTACTCATTCTCGGGAGGGCCGGTCTACGAGCAGTACTTC.

Note on this clonotype: A read error may account for a junction end that differs from germline. The rearrangement joins TRBV5-1 to TRBJ2-7, with D hard to call. Germline V gene lookup returns CDR1 SGHRS and CDR2 YFSETQ. The CDR3 consists of 14 residues. The CDR3 bases are TGCGCCAGTAGCTTAGGCACAACCGTCTACGTGCAGTACTTC. It is translated as CASSLGTTVYVQYF.

The chain couples TRBV20-1 to TRBJ2-1, with D maybe TRBD2 (6 bases). Germline CDR1 is DFQATT and CDR2 is SNEGSKA (reference sequence). The length of the CDR3 is 14 residues. V lost 4 bases and J lost 0, with 10 bases in between. The CDR3 here is CSAIGGVSYNEQFF. The CDR3 bases are TGCAGTGCTATTGGCGGGGTCTCCTACAATGAGCAGTTCTTC.

This clonotype came up once. The chain joins TRBV7-3 to TRBJ1-2; 8 bases match TRBD1. The CDR3 runs to 16 residues. V dropped 5 bases and J dropped 4; count of bases not matched to a gene: 12. The germline CDR1 and CDR2 sequences are SGHTA and FQGTGA. The CDR3 reads CASSHPDREVSYGYTF. CDR3 coding DNA: TGTGCCAGCAGCCATCCGGACAGGGAGGTCTCCTATGGCTACACCTTC. Using reference TRBV7-3 and TRBJ1-2 for the parts outside the CDR3, the full variable domain is GAGVSQTPSNKVTEKGKYVELRCDPISGHTALYWYRQSLGQGPEFLIYFQGTGAADDSGLPNDRFFAVRPEGSVSTLKIQRTERGDSAVYLCASSHPDREVSYGYTFGSGTRLTVV.

This rearrangement joins TRBV18 to TRBJ2-7, with D perhaps TRBD2 (6 bases). Germline assignment: CDR1 KGHSH and CDR2 LQKENI. Trimming stripped 2 bases from V and 7 bases from J, with 12 bases between. The CDR3 spans 13 residues. CDR3 amino acids: CASSPMEGNEQYF. CDR3 coding DNA: TGTGCCAGCTCACCAATGGAGGGAAATGAGCAGTACTTC.

The rearrangement uses TRBV7-9 and TRBJ2-5, with a possible D match to TRBD1 (6 bases). This CDR3 has 15 amino acids. CDR1 is SEHNR and CDR2 is FQNEAQ in the germline V gene (reference sequence). V shed 1 base and J shed 3 bases, with 12 bases lying between them. CDR3 bases: TGTGCCAGCAGCTTAGGGGCCGGACAGAAAGAGACCCAGTACTTC. It specifies CASSLGAGQKETQYF.

The rearrangement uses TRBV5-1 and TRBJ2-1; a possible D gene is TRBD1 (6 bases). Trimming shortened V by 0 bases and J by 8 bases, and 15 bases separated the two germline ends. CDR1 is SGHRS, CDR2 YFSETQ, per germline. CDR3 length: 15 amino acids. CDR3: CASSLAQGSVDEQFF. The CDR3 DNA reads TGCGCCAGCAGCTTGGCCCAGGGGTCGGTGGATGAGCAGTTCTTC.

This clonotype has just a few counts. The gene calls are TRBV29-1 and TRBJ1-2; 7 nucleotides agree with TRBD1. CDR1 is SQVTM, CDR2 ANQGSEA, per germline. This CDR3 spans 12 amino acids. Germline trimming cut 6 bases from V and 6 bases from J; bases unmatched to any gene: 7. The CDR3 bases are TGCAGCGTGTGGGACAGTCAAAATGGCTACACCTTC. Translation gives CSVWDSQNGYTF. Filled out from reference TRBV29-1 and TRBJ1-2, the complete variable domain reads SAVISQKPSRDICQRGTSLTIQCQVDSQVTMMFWYRQQPGQSLTLIATANQGSEATYESGFVIDKFPISRPNLTFSTLTVSNMSPEDSSIYLCSVWDSQNGYTFGSGTRLTVV.

This chain joins TRBV12-3 or TRBV12-4 and TRBJ2-7, with D possibly matching TRBD1 (7 bases). Trimming took 8 bases from V and 2 from J, leaving 19 bases between them. CDR3 length: 15 amino acids. The CDR3 sequence: CASSRGGTATYEQYF. CDR3 DNA sequence: TGTGCCAGCTCCCGAGGGGGGACAGCAACCTACGAGCAGTACTTC.

This clonotype has more than one count but fewer than ten. V usage is TRBV2 and J usage is TRBJ1-2; 8 nucleotides line up with TRBD1. Germline-derived CDR1 and CDR2 are SNHLY and FYNNEI. This CDR3 is built from 13 residues. Losses at the gene ends were 5 bases for V and 6 bases for J; bases not matched to a gene: 5. CDR3 coding DNA: TGTGCCAGCAGTAGACAGGGGTTGGATGGCTACACCTTC. As protein: CASSRQGLDGYTF.

The V call is TRBV4-2, the J call TRBJ2-3, with D perhaps matching TRBD2 (6 bases). The CDR3 consists of 13 residues. Germline lookup yields CDR1 LGHNA and CDR2 YNFKEQ. Trimming removed 2 bases at V and 6 bases at J, with 9 bases between. The CDR3 loop is CASSQRRGDTQYF. CDR3 in DNA: TGTGCCAGCAGCCAACGACGGGGGGATACGCAGTATTTT.

V gene TRBV7-9 combines with J gene TRBJ2-1; D is perhaps TRBD1 or TRBD2 (5 bases each). Trimming cost V 4 bases and J 5 bases, with 12 bases left between them. The CDR3 totals 14 residues. Germline lookup yields CDR1 SEHNR and CDR2 FQNEAQ (reference sequence). The CDR3 region is CASSWGTANNEQFF. CDR3 sequence (DNA): TGTGCCAGCAGCTGGGGGACGGCAAACAATGAGCAGTTCTTC.

CDR3 bases: TGTGCCAGCAGCCAAGGGTTGGCCACCGGGGAGCTGTTTTTT. Encoded protein: CASSQGLATGELFF. The genes are TRBV3-1 and TRBJ2-2; D not certain. CDR3 length: 14 residues. Germline V gene sequence: CDR1 LGHDT, CDR2 YNNKEL (reference sequence). V was pared by 1 base and J by 4 bases, with 7 bases between.